This T cell receptor beta chain originates from a study of early T cells in non-severe SARS-CoV-2 infection (dated by TCRdb to the early 2020s). Regarding the study in general: TCR sequencing used bulk RNA from unsorted whole blood, so alpha and beta chains could not be paired.

Libraries were constructed by 5' RACE. TCRdb lists the instrument as NextSeq 500. Unique molecular identifiers were attached to individual cDNA molecules in the TCR library protocol so that sequencing error and PCR bias could be corrected. TCR alpha and beta chains were both sequenced, and the abundances of alpha and beta sequences in each sample were closely correlated with each other. As for the authors' bioinformatics: Decombinator V4 was used to perform V gene, J gene and CDR3 annotation of TCR sequences. Expanded TCRs were defined as changing significantly between any two time points under a Poisson model with p below 0.0001. TCR abundances were normalised to the total number of TCRs sequenced per sample and were expressed as counts per million. TRAV1-2 paired with TRAJ12, TRAJ20 or TRAJ33 defined MAIT TCRs, while TRAV10 paired with TRAJ18 defined iNKT TCRs. VDJdb, accessed 1 November 2021, was searched for CMV, EBV and SARS-CoV-2 annotated TCRs, with TCRs annotated for multiple antigens excluded. The public reads were reprocessed in TCRdb via fastp at Q25 and MiXCR, keeping in-frame beta chains. Each CDR3 protein appears once, grouped with its most common genes and DNA. TCRdb's processing, not the study's, gives the V and J calls here. The table for this sample lists tens of thousands of distinct CDR3 sequences; around 7% of them were counted only once. More than 5% of the sample comes from the top ten.

A case-control design nested within a healthcare worker cohort in London, UK, was used, with weekly nasopharyngeal swab PCR tests and blood sampling performed. Healthcare workers were enrolled in the week of the UK lockdown, from 23 to 31 March 2020, and were followed every week for up to roughly 16 weeks. Trimming accounts for 2 bases at V and 4 bases at J, while the number of junction bases matched to no gene is 11. Its CDR3 holds 17 amino acids, cysteine through phenylalanine. Of the read, only the CDR3 DNA is kept; its 51 bases are in frame from base 1. Sequences PRHDT (CDR1) and FYEKMQ (CDR2) are obtained from the germline V gene (reference sequence). In this sample, this clonotype turned up a few times. What antigen it recognizes has not been identified. The record has no base qualities; no much larger clone is one base away. The research as a whole found: Matching against VDJdb was skewed toward anti-spike CD8 responses, likely underestimated virus-specific expansions, and missed private and CD4 specificities.

The receptor was isolated from an adult who was a healthcare worker with PCR-confirmed SARS-CoV-2 infection or an uninfected control (not recorded which). Recombination joined TRBV13 with TRBJ2-1; 7 bases in the middle match TRBD2. The material was whole blood, obtained at baseline. The CDR3: CASSLRATRGDYNEQFF. The bases read TGTGCCAGCAGCTTACGGGCTACCCGGGGGGATTACAATGAGCAGTTCTTC.